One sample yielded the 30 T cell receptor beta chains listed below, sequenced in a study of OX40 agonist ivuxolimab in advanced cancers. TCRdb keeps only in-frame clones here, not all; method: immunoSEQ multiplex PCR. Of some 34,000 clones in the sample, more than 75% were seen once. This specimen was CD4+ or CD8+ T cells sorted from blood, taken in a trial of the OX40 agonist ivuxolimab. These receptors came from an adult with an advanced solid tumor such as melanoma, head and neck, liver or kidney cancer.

The CDR3 region is CATSSSWTGANNEQFF. For the CDR3, the DNA is TGTGCCACCAGCTCCTCGTGGACAGGGGCGAACAATGAGCAGTTCTTC. The chain joins TRBV15 to TRBJ2-1, with 9 bases aligning to TRBD1. This CDR3 has 16 amino acids. The V gene's germline CDR1 is LNHNV and CDR2 YYDKDF (reference sequence). J gave up 5 bases and V 5 bases, and 10 bases lay outside the gene matches.

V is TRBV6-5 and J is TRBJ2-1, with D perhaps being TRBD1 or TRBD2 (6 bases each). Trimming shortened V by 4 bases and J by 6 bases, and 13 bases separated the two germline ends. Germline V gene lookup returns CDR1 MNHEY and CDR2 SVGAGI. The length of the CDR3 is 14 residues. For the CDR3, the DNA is TGTGCCAGCAGTTTTAAGGGGGAGGTCAATGAGCAGTTCTTC. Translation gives CASSFKGEVNEQFF.

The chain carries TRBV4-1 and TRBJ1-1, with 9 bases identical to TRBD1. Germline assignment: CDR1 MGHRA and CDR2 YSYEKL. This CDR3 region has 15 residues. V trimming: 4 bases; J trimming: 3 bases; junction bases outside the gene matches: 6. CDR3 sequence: CASSRLQGADTEAFF. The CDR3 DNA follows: TGCGCCAGCAGCCGCCTACAGGGGGCGGACACTGAAGCTTTCTTT.

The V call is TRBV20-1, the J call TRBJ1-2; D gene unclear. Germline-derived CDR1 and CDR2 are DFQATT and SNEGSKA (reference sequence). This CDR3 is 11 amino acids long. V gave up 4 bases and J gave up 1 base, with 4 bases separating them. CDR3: CSAMVNYGYTF. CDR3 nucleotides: TGCAGTGCTATGGTTAACTATGGCTACACCTTC.

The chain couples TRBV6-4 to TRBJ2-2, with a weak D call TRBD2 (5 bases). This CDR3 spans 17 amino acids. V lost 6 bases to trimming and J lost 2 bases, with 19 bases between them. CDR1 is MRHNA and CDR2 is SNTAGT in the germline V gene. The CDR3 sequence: CASSAKWGDGNTGELFF. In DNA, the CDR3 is TGTGCCAGCAGCGCAAAGTGGGGAGATGGTAACACCGGGGAGCTGTTTTTT.

The CDR3 coding sequence is TGTGCCTGGAGTGAACAGGGACTTAGCACAGATACGCAGTATTTT. Its translation is CAWSEQGLSTDTQYF. V and J are TRBV30 and TRBJ2-3, with D perhaps assigned TRBD1 or TRBD2 (6 bases each). V lost 1 base and J lost 0, with 11 bases in between. This CDR3 is 15 amino acids long. The germline gives CDR1 GTSNPN, CDR2 SVGIG (reference sequence).

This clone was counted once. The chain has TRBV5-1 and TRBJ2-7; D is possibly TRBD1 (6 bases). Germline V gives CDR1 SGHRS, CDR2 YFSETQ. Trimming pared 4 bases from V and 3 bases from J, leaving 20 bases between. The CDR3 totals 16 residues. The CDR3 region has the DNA TGCGCCAGCAGCCCTGAGACAGGATCCCCAATCTACGAGCAGTACTTC. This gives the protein CASSPETGSPIYEQYF.

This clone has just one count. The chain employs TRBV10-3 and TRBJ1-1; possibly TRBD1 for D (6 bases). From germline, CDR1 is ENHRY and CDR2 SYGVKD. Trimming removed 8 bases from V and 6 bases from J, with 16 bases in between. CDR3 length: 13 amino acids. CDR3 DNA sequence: TGTGCCATCTGTCCCGGCGGGGGCGCTGAAGCTTTCTTT. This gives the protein CAICPGGGAEAFF.

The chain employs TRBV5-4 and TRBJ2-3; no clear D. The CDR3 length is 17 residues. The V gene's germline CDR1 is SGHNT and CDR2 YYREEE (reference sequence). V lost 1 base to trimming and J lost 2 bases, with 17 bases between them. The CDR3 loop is CASSLYLRSIYTDTQYF. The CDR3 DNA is TGTGCCAGCAGCTTGTATCTCAGGAGTATCTACACAGATACGCAGTATTTT.

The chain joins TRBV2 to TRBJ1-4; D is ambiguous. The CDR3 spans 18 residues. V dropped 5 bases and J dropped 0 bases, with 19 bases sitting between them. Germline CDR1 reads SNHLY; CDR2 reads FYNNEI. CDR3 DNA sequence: TGTGCCAGCAGTTTTTTTCGCGGATCGACCTCAACTAATGAAAAACTGTTTTTT. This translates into CASSFFRGSTSTNEKLFF. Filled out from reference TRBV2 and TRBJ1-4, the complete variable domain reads EPEVTQTPSHQVTQMGQEVILRCVPISNHLYFYWYRQILGQKVEFLVSFYNNEISEKSEIFDDQFSVERPDGSNFTLKIRSTKLEDSAMYFCASSFFRGSTSTNEKLFFGSGTQLSVL.

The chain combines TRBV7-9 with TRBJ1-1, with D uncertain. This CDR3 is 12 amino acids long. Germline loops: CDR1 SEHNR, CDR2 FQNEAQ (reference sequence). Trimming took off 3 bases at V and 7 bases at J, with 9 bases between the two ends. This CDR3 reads CASSFGGSEAFF. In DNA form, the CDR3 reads TGTGCCAGCAGCTTTGGCGGTAGTGAAGCTTTCTTT.

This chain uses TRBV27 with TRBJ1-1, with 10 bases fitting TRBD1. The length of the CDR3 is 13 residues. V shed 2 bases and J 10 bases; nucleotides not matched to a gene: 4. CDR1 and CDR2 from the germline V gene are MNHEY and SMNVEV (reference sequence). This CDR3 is CASSLGQGVRAFF. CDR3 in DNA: TGTGCCAGCAGTTTAGGACAGGGGGTTAGAGCTTTCTTT.

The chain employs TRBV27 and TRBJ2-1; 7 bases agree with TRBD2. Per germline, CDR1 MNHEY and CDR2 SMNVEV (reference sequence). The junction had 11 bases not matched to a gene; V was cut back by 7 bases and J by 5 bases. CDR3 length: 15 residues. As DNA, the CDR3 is TGTGCCAGCAATCTGGGGGGGAGCGCACACAATGAGCAGTTCTTC. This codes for CASNLGGSAHNEQFF.

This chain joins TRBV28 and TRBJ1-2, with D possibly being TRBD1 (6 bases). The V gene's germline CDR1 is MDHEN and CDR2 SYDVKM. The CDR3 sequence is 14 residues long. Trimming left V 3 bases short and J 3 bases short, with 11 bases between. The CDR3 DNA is TGTGCCAGCAGTTTCTCTCAGGGGTACTATGGCTACACCTTC. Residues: CASSFSQGYYGYTF.

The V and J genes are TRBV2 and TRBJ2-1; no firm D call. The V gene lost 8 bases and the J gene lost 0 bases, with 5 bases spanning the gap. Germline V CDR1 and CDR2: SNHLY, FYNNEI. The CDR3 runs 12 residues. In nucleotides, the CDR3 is TGTGCCAGCTTGAGCTCCTACAATGAGCAGTTCTTC. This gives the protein CASLSSYNEQFF.

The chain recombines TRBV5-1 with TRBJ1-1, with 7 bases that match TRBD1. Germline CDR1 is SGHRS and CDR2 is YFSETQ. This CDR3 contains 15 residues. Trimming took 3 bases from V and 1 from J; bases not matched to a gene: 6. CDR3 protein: CASSSRQGRNTEAFF. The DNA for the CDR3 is TGCGCCAGCAGCTCACGACAGGGACGGAACACTGAAGCTTTCTTT.

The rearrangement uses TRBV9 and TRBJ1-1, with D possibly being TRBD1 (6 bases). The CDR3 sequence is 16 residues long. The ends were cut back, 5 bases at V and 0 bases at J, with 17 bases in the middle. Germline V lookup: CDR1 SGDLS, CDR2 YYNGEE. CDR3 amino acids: CASRGITGDMNTEAFF. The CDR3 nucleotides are TGTGCCAGCAGGGGCATTACCGGGGACATGAACACTGAAGCTTTCTTT.

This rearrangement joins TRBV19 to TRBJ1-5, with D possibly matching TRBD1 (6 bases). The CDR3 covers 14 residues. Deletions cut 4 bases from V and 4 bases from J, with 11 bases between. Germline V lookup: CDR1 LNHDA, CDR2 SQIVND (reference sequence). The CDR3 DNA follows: TGTGCCAGTAGTACGTGGACAGATAATCAGCCCCAGCATTTT. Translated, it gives CASSTWTDNQPQHF. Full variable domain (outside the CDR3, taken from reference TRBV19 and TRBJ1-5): DGGITQSPKYLFRKEGQNVTLSCEQNLNHDAMYWYRQDPGQGLRLIYYSQIVNDFQKGDIAEGYSVSREKKESFPLTVTSAQKNPTAFYLCASSTWTDNQPQHFGDGTRLSIL.

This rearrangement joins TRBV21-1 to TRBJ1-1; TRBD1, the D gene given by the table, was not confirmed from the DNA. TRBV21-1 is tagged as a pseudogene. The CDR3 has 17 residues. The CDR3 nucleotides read TGTGCCAGCAGCAAAACAGGGGACAGGGGGTCCACAGAGGAAGCTTTCTTT. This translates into CASSKTGDRGSTEEAFF.

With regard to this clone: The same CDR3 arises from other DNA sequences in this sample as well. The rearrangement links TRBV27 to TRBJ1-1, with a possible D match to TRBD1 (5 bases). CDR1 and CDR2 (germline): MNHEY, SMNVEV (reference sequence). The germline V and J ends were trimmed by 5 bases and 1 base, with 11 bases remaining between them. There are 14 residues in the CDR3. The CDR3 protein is CASSPGTANTEAFF. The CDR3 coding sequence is TGTGCCAGCAGTCCGGGGACGGCGAACACTGAAGCTTTCTTT.

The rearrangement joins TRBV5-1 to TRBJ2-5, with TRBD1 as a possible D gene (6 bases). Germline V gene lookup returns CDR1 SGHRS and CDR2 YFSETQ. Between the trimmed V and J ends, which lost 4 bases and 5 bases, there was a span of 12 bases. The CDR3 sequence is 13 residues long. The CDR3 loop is CASSLTGTETQYF. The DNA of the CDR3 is TGCGCCAGCAGCCTTACAGGGACGGAGACCCAGTACTTC.

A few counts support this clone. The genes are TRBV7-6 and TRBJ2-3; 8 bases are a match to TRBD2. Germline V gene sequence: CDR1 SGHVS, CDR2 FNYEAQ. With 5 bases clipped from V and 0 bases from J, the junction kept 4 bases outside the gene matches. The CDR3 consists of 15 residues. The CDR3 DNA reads TGTGCCAGCAGCCTAAGCGGGGGTAGCACAGATACGCAGTATTTT. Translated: CASSLSGGSTDTQYF.

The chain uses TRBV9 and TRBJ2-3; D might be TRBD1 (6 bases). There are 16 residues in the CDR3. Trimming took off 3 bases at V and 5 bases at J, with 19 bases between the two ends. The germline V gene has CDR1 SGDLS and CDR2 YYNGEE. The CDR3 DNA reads TGTGCCAGCAGCGACAGACAGGAAGCCAGAGTAGATACGCAGTATTTT. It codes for CASSDRQEARVDTQYF.

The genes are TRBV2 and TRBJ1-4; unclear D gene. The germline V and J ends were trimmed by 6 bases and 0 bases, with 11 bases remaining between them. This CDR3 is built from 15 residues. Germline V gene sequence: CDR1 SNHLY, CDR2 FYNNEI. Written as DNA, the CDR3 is TGTGCCAGCAGGTTTCCAGGAACAACTAATGAAAAACTGTTTTTT. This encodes CASRFPGTTNEKLFF.

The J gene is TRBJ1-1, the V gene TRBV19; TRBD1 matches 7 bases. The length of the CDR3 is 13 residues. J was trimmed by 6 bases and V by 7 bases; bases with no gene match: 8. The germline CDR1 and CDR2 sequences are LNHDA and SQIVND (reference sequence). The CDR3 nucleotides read TGTGCCAGTAATACCAGGGGGATTCCTGAAGCTTTCTTT. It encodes CASNTRGIPEAFF.

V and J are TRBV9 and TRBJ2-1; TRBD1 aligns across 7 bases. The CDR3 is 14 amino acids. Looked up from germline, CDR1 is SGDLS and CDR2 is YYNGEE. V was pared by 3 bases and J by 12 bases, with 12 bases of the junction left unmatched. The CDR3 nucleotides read TGTGCCAGCAGCGCTCCAATAGGGGGACAGATGCAGTTCTTC. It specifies CASSAPIGGQMQFF. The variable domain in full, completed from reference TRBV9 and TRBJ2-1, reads DSGVTQTPKHLITATGQRVTLRCSPRSGDLSVYWYQQSLDQGLQFLIQYYNGEERAKGNILERFSAQQFPDLHSELNLSSLELGDSALYFCASSAPIGGQMQFFGPGTRLTVL.

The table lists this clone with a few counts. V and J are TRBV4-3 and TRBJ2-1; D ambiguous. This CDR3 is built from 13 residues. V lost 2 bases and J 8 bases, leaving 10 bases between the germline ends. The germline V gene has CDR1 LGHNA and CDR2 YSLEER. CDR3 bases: TGCGCCAGCAGCCAATCTAGAGGAGATGAGCAGTTCTTC. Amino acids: CASSQSRGDEQFF.

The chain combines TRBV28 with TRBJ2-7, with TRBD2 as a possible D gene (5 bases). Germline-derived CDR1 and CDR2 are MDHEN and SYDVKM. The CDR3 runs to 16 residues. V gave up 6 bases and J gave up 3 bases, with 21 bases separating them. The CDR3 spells CASRLGSLEIVYEQYF. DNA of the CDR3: TGTGCCAGCAGATTAGGGAGTTTAGAGATCGTCTACGAGCAGTACTTC.

CDR3: CASSNRDRDNTGELFF. The CDR3 DNA sequence: TGTGCCAGCAGCAACCGGGACAGGGATAACACCGGGGAGCTGTTTTTT. The V gene is TRBV7-9, the J gene TRBJ2-2; TRBD1 matches at 9 bases. Trimming took 5 bases from V and 2 from J; bases not matched to a gene: 6. The CDR3 runs 16 residues. Germline V gene sequence: CDR1 SEHNR, CDR2 FQNEAQ (reference sequence).

Here the CDR3 reads CASSEPLRGGAITDTQYF. The CDR3 DNA is TGTGCCAGCAGTGAACCTCTCCGTGGGGGGGCTATCACAGATACGCAGTATTTT. V is TRBV2 and J is TRBJ2-3, with a possible D match to TRBD2 (7 bases). V gave up 2 bases and J gave up 2 bases, with 20 bases separating them. The CDR3 extends over 18 amino acids. Germline assignment: CDR1 SNHLY and CDR2 FYNNEI.